These 22 T cell receptor beta chains originate from one sample sequenced in a study of vaccination and CD4 T cells after COVID-19. CD4+ T cells that had been cultured provided DNA sequenced with the Oncomine TCR Beta short-read assay. MiXCR, applied by TCRdb to the PCR reads, yields one record per CDR3 protein. The sample lists 24,000 or so distinct CDR3 sequences, 45% to 65% occurring once. Their antigens are not known. As to treatment: approximately 10-day PBMC culture with coronavirus spike peptide pools or control peptides (ViraFEST assay). Sequenced: CD4+ T cells from blood, cultured in vitro. The receptors derive from a human donor who had recovered from COVID-19.

This clonotype came up a few times. The gene calls are TRBV7-2 and TRBJ2-7, with a weak D call TRBD1 (6 bases). This CDR3 has 13 residues. The V end was cut by 5 bases, the J end by 3 bases, with 11 bases between. The V gene's germline CDR1 is SGHTA and CDR2 FQGNSA. DNA for the CDR3: TGTGCCAGCAGCAACCCACAGGGCTACGAGCAGTACTTC. Protein product: CASSNPQGYEQYF. The entire variable domain, with the rest obtained from reference TRBV7-2 and TRBJ2-7, is as follows: GAGVSQSPSNKVTEKGKDVELRCDPISGHTALYWYRQSLGQGLEFLIYFQGNSAPDKSGLPSDRFSAERTGGSVSTLTIQRTQQEDSAVYLCASSNPQGYEQYFGPGTRLTVT.

The gene calls are TRBV12-3 or TRBV12-4 and TRBJ2-3; unclear D gene. Trimming shortened V by 1 base and J by 5 bases, and 13 bases separated the two germline ends. CDR3 length: 15 amino acids. DNA of the CDR3: TGTGCCAGCAGTTTAGGCGTGCAAAGTGGAGATACGCAGTATTTT. This encodes CASSLGVQSGDTQYF.

This clonotype was recorded a few times. This rearrangement joins TRBV6-2 or TRBV6-3 to TRBJ2-7, with D perhaps matching TRBD2 (5 bases). The length of the CDR3 is 13 residues. Looked up from germline, CDR1 is MNHEY and CDR2 is SVGEGT. The V and J ends lost 5 bases and 3 bases respectively, with 11 bases between them. The CDR3 bases are TGTGCCAGCAGTCGGGGAACCATCTACGAGCAGTACTTC. Translating gives CASSRGTIYEQYF.

The gene calls are TRBV27 and TRBJ2-5; 14 nucleotides agree with TRBD2. V gave up 4 bases and J gave up 3 bases; unmatched junction bases: 10. The CDR3 extends over 18 amino acids. Per the germline V gene, CDR1 is MNHEY and CDR2 is SMNVEV (reference sequence). CDR3 loop: CASSSRLAGGRREETQYF. The DNA of the CDR3 is TGTGCCAGCAGTTCTAGACTAGCGGGAGGGAGGCGAGAAGAGACCCAGTACTTC.

The chain couples TRBV27 to TRBJ1-2; D is unresolved. The CDR3 spans 14 residues. Germline V gene sequence: CDR1 MNHEY, CDR2 SMNVEV (reference sequence). The V gene lost 1 base and the J gene lost 2 bases, with 8 bases spanning the gap. The CDR3, as DNA: TGTGCCAGCAGTTTATATGCCGAAAACTATGGCTACACCTTC. This encodes CASSLYAENYGYTF.

This chain connects TRBV6-5 to TRBJ1-2; 8 bases map to TRBD1. V gave up 2 bases and J gave up 2 bases; unmatched junction bases: 1. The length of the CDR3 is 14 residues. Germline V CDR1 and CDR2: MNHEY, SVGAGI. CDR3 in DNA: TGTGCCAGCAGTTACCGGGACAGGAACTATGGCTACACCTTC. Translated, it gives CASSYRDRNYGYTF.

The chain is built from TRBV20-1 and TRBJ1-2; the D gene is possibly TRBD1 (5 bases). This CDR3 spans 14 amino acids. The germline gives CDR1 DFQATT, CDR2 SNEGSKA (reference sequence). Trimming left V 5 bases short and J 8 bases short, with 21 bases between. The CDR3 loop is CSAQSSGTGAGYTF. CDR3 DNA: TGCAGTGCTCAGAGTTCCGGGACTGGGGCAGGCTACACCTTC.

The CDR3 bases are TGTGCCAGCAGCAGCCATTCTCCTTTAGGGGAAGCTTTCTTT. As protein: CASSSHSPLGEAFF. The chain recombines TRBV6-1 with TRBJ1-1; no reliable D call. Germline loops: CDR1 MNHNS, CDR2 SASEGT. The CDR3 runs to 14 residues. Trimming cost V 6 bases and J 8 bases, with 19 bases left between them.

J is TRBJ1-1 and V is TRBV18; the D gene is possibly TRBD1 (6 bases). V lost 1 base and J 5 bases, leaving 11 bases between the germline ends. Looked up from germline, CDR1 is KGHSH and CDR2 is LQKENI. There are 14 residues in the CDR3. CDR3 in amino acids: CASSPRPGDTEAFF. The CDR3 bases are TGTGCCAGCTCACCACGGCCAGGGGATACTGAAGCTTTCTTT.

This clonotype was picked up a small number of times. The rearrangement joins TRBV27 to TRBJ2-3, with TRBD1 matching over 9 bases. V lost 4 bases and J lost 4; bases outside the gene matches: 6. Germline loops: CDR1 MNHEY, CDR2 SMNVEV (reference sequence). The CDR3 has 15 amino acids. The CDR3 coding sequence is TGTGCCAGCAGTTCGGGACAGGGTTGGTCAGATACGCAGTATTTT. This translates into CASSSGQGWSDTQYF.

This clonotype came up a few times. The CDR3: CSARAPTGGTEAFF. Written as DNA, the CDR3 is TGCAGTGCTAGAGCCCCCACAGGGGGCACTGAAGCTTTCTTT. The chain recombines TRBV20-1 with TRBJ1-1; 8 nucleotides line up with TRBD1. CDR3 length: 14 amino acids. Germline CDR1 reads DFQATT; CDR2 reads SNEGSKA (reference sequence). The junction had 5 bases not matched to a gene; V was cut back by 1 base and J by 4 bases.

This clonotype was observed a handful of times. The chain links TRBV25-1 to TRBJ1-6; 7 bases fit TRBD1. The CDR3 is 16 amino acids. The junction had 11 bases not matched to a gene; V was cut back by 5 bases and J by 7 bases. Looked up from germline, CDR1 is MGHDK and CDR2 is SYGVNS. The CDR3 here is CASSPQGGTGNSPLHF. Here the CDR3 DNA reads TGTGCCAGCAGTCCCCAGGGGGGAACGGGAAATTCACCCCTCCACTTT.

The chain joins TRBV4-3 to TRBJ2-3, with D possibly TRBD2 on 7 matching bases. V lost 4 bases to trimming and J lost 4 bases, with 15 bases between them. The CDR3 loop spans 15 amino acids. Germline CDR1 is LGHNA and CDR2 is YSLEER. CDR3 sequence: CASSLGQGRADTQYF. In nucleotides, the CDR3 is TGCGCCAGCAGCCTCGGGCAGGGGAGGGCAGATACGCAGTATTTT.

The chain combines TRBV6-2 or TRBV6-3 with TRBJ1-1, with D hard to call. CDR3 length equals 12 residues. CDR1 MNHEY and CDR2 SVGEGT come from the germline V gene. Trimming left V 8 bases short and J 9 bases short, with 16 bases between. Here the CDR3 DNA reads TGTGCCAGCTCGGGTTTTGGGCAGCAAGCTTTCTTT. It encodes CASSGFGQQAFF.

This clonotype was detected only once. V is TRBV6-2 or TRBV6-3 and J is TRBJ1-1; D is unresolved. V was pared by 10 bases and J by 3 bases, with 12 bases between. Germline V gene data show CDR1 as MNHEY and CDR2 as SVGEGT. The CDR3 spans 12 residues. The CDR3 region has the DNA TGTGCCACCCAGGACGGAGACACTGAAGCTTTCTTT. It is translated as CATQDGDTEAFF.

The J gene is TRBJ2-1, the V gene TRBV7-3; D call uncertain. V dropped 8 bases and J dropped 9 bases, with 17 bases sitting between them. Germline V lookup: CDR1 SGHTA, CDR2 FQGTGA. The CDR3 has 13 amino acids. As DNA, the CDR3 is TGTGCCAGCTCACCCCGGCGTTTAGGTGAGCAGTTCTTC. Its protein is CASSPRRLGEQFF.

CDR3 in DNA: TGTGCCAGCAGCAACGTAAGGGGGAACACTGAAGCTTTCTTT. Protein product: CASSNVRGNTEAFF. The V call is TRBV11-1, the J call TRBJ1-1; a weak D match, TRBD1 (5 bases). V was trimmed by 5 bases and J by 1 base, leaving 11 bases between them. The CDR3 extends over 14 amino acids. The germline V gene encodes CDR1 SGHAT and CDR2 FQDESV (reference sequence). Filled out from reference TRBV11-1 and TRBJ1-1, the complete variable domain reads EAEVAQSPRYKITEKSQAVAFWCDPISGHATLYWYRQILGQGPELLVQFQDESVVDDSQLPKDRFSAERLKGVDSTLKIQPAELGDSAMYLCASSNVRGNTEAFFGQGTRLTVV.

Note on this clonotype: At one end the junction does not follow the germline gene, possibly because of a read error. The chain combines TRBV2 with TRBJ1-2, with D unclear. This CDR3 has 12 amino acids. CDR1 SNHLY and CDR2 FYNNEI come from the germline V gene. The CDR3 bases are TGTACCAGCAGCTACACTAACTATGGCTACACCTTC. Translating gives CTSSYTNYGYTF.

This chain links TRBV6-2 or TRBV6-3 with TRBJ2-1; D is undetermined. Trimming shortened V by 3 bases and J by 9 bases, and 15 bases separated the two germline ends. Germline assignment: CDR1 MNHEY and CDR2 SVGEGT. The CDR3 totals 14 residues. CDR3 bases: TGTGCCAGCAGTTATAGGACCGCCACGATTGAGCAGTTCTTC. Residues: CASSYRTATIEQFF.

The rearrangement links TRBV7-2 to TRBJ2-7, with TRBD1 matching over 9 bases. Trimming at V came to 3 bases and at J to 7 bases, leaving 4 bases not matched to a gene. This CDR3 spans 13 amino acids. Per the germline V gene, CDR1 is SGHTA and CDR2 is FQGNSA. The CDR3 loop is CASSLGQGLEQYF. The CDR3 DNA reads as TGTGCCAGCAGCTTGGGACAGGGTCTTGAGCAGTACTTC.

The chain recombines TRBV7-2 with TRBJ2-1; no definite D call. In germline, CDR1 is SGHTA, CDR2 FQGNSA. Trimming pared 5 bases from V and 9 bases from J, leaving 11 bases between. The CDR3 has 12 amino acids. The CDR3 nucleotides read TGTGCCAGCAGCCCGACTCTTGGTGAGCAGTTCTTC. This sequence encodes CASSPTLGEQFF.

The genes are TRBV11-3 and TRBJ2-7; a weak D match, TRBD1 (5 bases). Germline-derived CDR1 and CDR2 are SGHNT and YENEEA. Trimming cost V 4 bases and J 4 bases, with 8 bases left between them. CDR3 length: 12 amino acids. CDR3 loop: CASSSRVYEQYF. CDR3 in DNA: TGTGCCAGCAGCTCCAGGGTATACGAGCAGTACTTC.